This T cell receptor beta chain was identified during a study of blood T cell repertoires in COVID-19. CDR3 length equals 14 residues. Unmatched junction bases numbered 4, after V lost 2 bases and J lost 6 bases. Germline V lookup: CDR1 MNHEY, CDR2 SVGAGI. Libraries were prepared by immunoSEQ multiplex PCR; TCRdb keeps only in-frame clonotypes and omits some of them. The sample has about 64,000 clones, about 80% seen once. V gene TRBV6-5 combines with J gene TRBJ2-7, with TRBD2 matching over 10 bases. This receptor was identified in a man aged 55 to 70 with COVID-19, enrolled during active disease. Material for sequencing was peripheral blood. DNA for the CDR3: TGTGCCAGCAGTTACGAACTAGCGGGGCGCGAGCAGTACTTC. It yields the protein CASSYELAGREQYF.